This T cell receptor beta chain was retrieved from a study of cytomegalovirus exposure and HLA in healthy donors. On the study more broadly: When 398 donors were genotyped, roughly 82% of them were found to fall in the Caucasian-associated ancestry cluster.

The study ran its PCR with 60 Vbeta and 13 Jbeta primers. TCRdb keeps only in-frame clones here, not all; method: immunoSEQ multiplex PCR. This table holds roughly 180,000 clones, 80% found once. This TCR was sampled from a man aged 25-40 years in good health and CMV-seronegative. Sequencing used PBMCs.

The CDR3 nucleotides read TGTGCCAGCAGCTTCACTAGCGGGAGTTTAGAGCAGTACTTC. Its translation is CASSFTSGSLEQYF. This chain joins TRBV7-9 and TRBJ2-7; 11 nucleotides agree with TRBD2. The trim removed 3 bases at V and 7 bases at J, leaving 5 bases unmatched. Germline V gene sequence: CDR1 SEHNR, CDR2 FQNEAQ (reference sequence). This CDR3 is built from 14 residues.